This TCR beta chain was identified in a study of cytomegalovirus exposure and HLA in healthy donors (TCRdb year 2017). About the full investigation: An earlier analysis of about 530 of the donors reported 276 Gb of sequence data and roughly 120 million unique TCR beta sequences obtained from about 170 million T cells. An early release covering roughly 580 HLA-typed donors comprised about 300 gigabases of sequencing data and around 80 million unique TCR sequences. The genetic ancestry cluster associated with self-reported Caucasian donors included 70% to 85% of the roughly 360 genotyped donors. The study aimed to test whether cataloging public T cell receptors could reveal signatures of past pathogen exposure. Using immunosequencing, the study profiled T cell repertoires from roughly 650 subjects and related those repertoires to cytomegalovirus serostatus. Along with the approximately 620-subject first cohort, a separate validation cohort of over 90 different subjects was used. To predict cytomegalovirus infection status, the study combined high-throughput TCR immunosequencing, statistical association of individual TCRs with disease status, and machine learning. A later analysis re-analyzed previously published TCR beta repertoires from 660 or so donors and added high-resolution HLA genotyping to study TCR occurrence patterns. The later analysis used no new phenotypic data to find candidate immune exposures, relying instead on TCR beta sequences and their occurrence across donors. In an earlier analysis of over 550 of the donors, high-throughput TCR beta sequencing was used to judge whether each TCR beta V gene segment behaved as functional or pseudogenic. Donor age, sex, ethnicity and CMV serostatus were collected together with the repertoire data. A later genetic analysis used genome-wide SNP genotypes for about 65% of the roughly 670 donors, treating that subset as a discovery cohort. Every discovery cohort repertoire had been produced on one sequencing platform. Both class I and class II loci were covered by HLA typing, at four-digit resolution. The number of donors typed differed by locus, with about 629-630 for A, B, C, DRB1 and DQB1, roughly 520 for DQA1, 600 to 610 for DPA1, and under 490 for DPB1. Because of strong linkage in the cohort, roughly five DR-DQ haplotypes were treated as single units for association and clustering. Among almost 400 genotyped donors of the cohort, an average of roughly 240,000 unique TCR beta nucleotide sequences were sequenced per donor, roughly a sixth of them non-productive.

The cohort consisted of 666 healthy bone marrow donors. Cohort members were all nominally healthy when sampled, although unrecorded immune exposures were likely present. The donor was CMV seronegative and belonged to the group of 352 seronegative cohort members. A peripheral blood sample was collected from each donor, and TCR beta sequencing was performed on peripheral blood mononuclear cells. Genomic DNA extraction from the blood cell samples was performed with the Qiagen DNeasy Blood Extraction Kit. The full study reports these points: Compared with the roughly 600-donor mean, donors in an Asian-associated ancestry cluster had fewer N-insertions in productive TCRs, according to a later genetic analysis. Some IMGT-functional V segments, including TRBV6-2 and TRBV6-3, could not be distinguished by the 87-base-pair reads and were therefore excluded. HLA typing was unavailable for some donors at each locus, so association tests used only the typed subset. The presence/absence analyses assumed that sequencing depth was roughly uniform across donors, and that assumption may not be true. A cluster of highly shared sequence variants was judged likely to be a technical artifact of the sequencing pipeline. The study gave a list of more than 150 TCR beta chains associated with cytomegalovirus. Immune exposure information for the cohort was limited to CMV serostatus. The authors suggested that the approach could potentially be extended to other disease states and immunological phenotypes. In a later analysis, several top co-occurrence clusters were reported to appear linked to parvovirus B19, influenza, CMV and Epstein-Barr virus. In a later analysis, the rate of TCR association differed among HLA loci, with DRB1 alleles having the most associated TCRs and HLA-C alleles having the fewest. In an earlier analysis of about 600 of the donors, most TCR beta V segments appeared in productive rearrangements about 90% or about 30% of the time, broadly matching IMGT annotations. Cytomegalovirus status was reported to be diagnosed by the classifier with high specificity and sensitivity in both the original and validation cohorts. In a later analysis, more than 15,000 TCR beta sequences were associated with specific HLA alleles at a false discovery rate of 0.05. In a later analysis, HLA-associated TCR beta chains showed more clonal expansion and lower generation probabilities than non-associated chains that were equally common. Linkage disequilibrium might explain the correlated functional status among segregating V segments, but an unknown experimental factor could not be excluded. Across donors, most TCR sequences were observed very rarely, whereas some public TCRs were present in many individuals. The earlier analysis of 587 of the donors excluded some 15 rarely observed V segments, including chromosome 9 orphons, because counts were too low. A further reported finding was that TCR beta sequences accurately predicted the HLA-A and HLA-B alleles for most subjects in the first cohort. Only TCR beta chains were sequenced in this cohort, and the absence of alpha or paired-chain data limited detectable features. In a later genetic analysis, a missense DCLRE1C variant was associated with V-gene and J-gene trimming of TCR beta chains, and the association was replicated in an independent cohort. Strong co-occurrence of HLA alleles, especially DR and DQ, made assigning TCR associations to individual alleles difficult. According to a later analysis, most CMV-associated TCR beta chains appeared to be HLA-restricted, and the HLA associations seemed to be driven largely by CMV exposure. In vitro tests confirmed that a few of the cytomegalovirus-associated TCR beta chains recognize cytomegalovirus antigens.

This clone showed up just once. Its antigen is not yet known. The record has no base qualities; no much larger clone is one base away. Libraries came from the immunoSEQ multiplex PCR assay. The multiplex PCR relied on a mix of 60 forward primers for TCR Vbeta segments and 13 reverse primers for TCR Jbeta segments. The CDR3 region of rearranged TCR beta genes was amplified from genomic DNA with a multiplex PCR assay. Amplified TCR beta libraries were sequenced as 87-base-pair reads on the Illumina HiSeq System. The authors' analysis ran thus. In a later analysis, 77 million or so unique TCR beta chains were counted across the approximately 640 repertoires, and roughly 11 million of these chains were shared by at least two donors. A nearest-neighbor algorithm error-corrected the raw reads and collapsed the reads into unique sequences, merging closely related sequences to remove PCR and sequencing errors. Alignment of CDR3 sequences to IMGT reference sequences was used to assign V, D and J gene segments. For a sequence to be retained, at least a six-nucleotide match to both a V gene segment and a J gene segment was required. A rearrangement was called productive if the CDR3 had no stop codons and remained in frame with V and J, and every other rearrangement was called non-productive. CDR3 was defined by IMGT convention, running from the second conserved V-encoded cysteine to the conserved J-encoded phenylalanine. In an earlier analysis of roughly 610 of the donors, sequences lacking an unambiguous match to a single V gene segment were excluded. An earlier analysis of 450 to 650 of the donors called V segments functional above 56.7% productive rearrangements and segregating when the between-donor standard deviation exceeded 5%. A statistical classification framework was developed to diagnose cytomegalovirus status using the catalog of TCR beta chain sequences. A later analysis assigned V and J genes by comparing TCR nucleotide sequences with IMGT/GENE-DB human TR gene sequences. In a later analysis, CDR3 sequences and most-parsimonious VDJ recombination scenarios were assigned using the TCRdist pipeline. In a later analysis, each TCR beta chain was defined by its CDR3 amino acid sequence together with its V-gene family, and reads lacking a unique V-gene family were excluded. As a way to deal with suspected cross-contamination and a sequencing artifact, a later analysis dropped hundreds of nucleotide sequences that were highly shared and had low generation probability. A later analysis calculated a clonal expansion index for each public chain from normalized within-repertoire ranks of inferred template counts. In a later analysis, generation probabilities were computed with a VDJ recombination model fitted to out-of-frame rearrangements, and the resulting probabilities were checked against IGoR. In a later analysis, hypergeometric tests were used to score TCR-TCR, TCR-HLA and TCR-CMV co-occurrence, with a repertoire-size bias correction applied to TCR pairs. In a later analysis, false discovery rates were estimated by permuting HLA or CMV assignments 20 times. In a later analysis, co-occurring TCRs were grouped with DBSCAN, and TCRdist sequence similarity was added when clustering was performed within HLA-allele-positive subsets. Repertoires with fewer than 30,000 or more than 120,000 public chains were left out of co-occurrence clustering, as were about 5 repertoires with anomalous nucleotide sharing. As stored in TCRdb, this immuneACCESS dataset retains in-frame rearrangements with V and J assigned. A fraction of the clones does not appear; measured against another copy, unresolved V genes explain less than half of the discrepancy, and the remainder lacks a known reason. V and J calls and clone size are copied from that table; D and trimming were computed from the DNA. For this sample there are around 200,000 clones; 83% appear just once. The ten largest clones add up to roughly 1.3% of the sample.

Sequences LNHNV (CDR1) and YYDKDF (CDR2) are obtained from the germline V gene (reference sequence). Deletion took 0 bases off V and 3 bases off J, with a span of 11 bases between the germline ends. The CDR3 contains 15 residues, cysteine and phenylalanine counted. The only DNA kept is the CDR3, 45 bases in frame from the first base. The chain is encoded by TRBV15 joined to TRBJ1-2; no D gene call is confident. This receptor was taken from a girl under 18 in good health and CMV-seronegative. Sequenced material: PBMCs. The sequenced DNA is TGTGCCACCAGCAGAGATCGGCCAGACTACTATGGCTACACCTTC. This sequence encodes CATSRDRPDYYGYTF. The CDR3, completed at both ends by the reference TRBV15 and TRBJ1-2 genes, gives the full variable domain DAMVIQNPRYQVTQFGKPVTLSCSQTLNHNVMYWYQQKSSQAPKLLFHYYDKDFNNEADTPDNFQSRRPNTSFCFLDIRSPGLGDTAMYLCATSRDRPDYYGYTFGSGTRLTVV.